The 23 T cell receptor beta chains below were found in one sample sequenced in a study of blood T cells in healthy people across ages. A second PCR of roughly 7 to 11 cycles used a sample-barcoded 5' primer and a J-beta primer mix. TCRdb re-analysed the 5' RACE reads in MiXCR, keeping a single row per CDR3 protein. The sample holds hundreds of thousands of distinct CDR3 sequences, approximately 59% seen once. The sequenced sample consisted of blood. Receptor source: a man in his 60s in good health.

The table lists this clonotype with a few counts. V gene TRBV18 combines with J gene TRBJ2-3; D remains unclear. The germline V and J ends were trimmed by 2 bases and 2 bases, with 8 bases remaining between them. In germline, CDR1 is KGHSH, CDR2 LQKENI. The CDR3 loop spans 14 amino acids. The CDR3 sequence is CASSPTHTTDTQYF. The CDR3 bases are TGTGCCAGCTCACCAACTCATACCACAGATACGCAGTATTTT.

The J gene is TRBJ2-1, the V gene TRBV20-1; TRBD2 aligns across 11 bases. V shed 5 bases, J shed 3 bases, and the junction held 6 bases outside the gene matches. The CDR3 has 15 amino acids. Germline V gene sequence: CDR1 DFQATT, CDR2 SNEGSKA (reference sequence). The CDR3 here is CSAPASGGFYNEQFF. DNA for the CDR3: TGCAGTGCTCCAGCTAGCGGGGGGTTCTACAATGAGCAGTTCTTC.

J is TRBJ2-1 and V is TRBV2; 7 bases map to TRBD2. The ends lost 7 bases at V and 3 bases at J; junction bases unmatched: 12. The germline V gene has CDR1 SNHLY and CDR2 FYNNEI. This CDR3 has 16 amino acids. The CDR3 DNA is TGTGCCAGCACCGAAGGGAGGGCTAGCGGCTACAATGAGCAGTTCTTC. Its translation: CASTEGRASGYNEQFF.

The chain couples TRBV15 to TRBJ1-2, with D perhaps TRBD1 (6 bases). The CDR3 has 15 amino acids. The ends were cut back, 2 bases at V and 8 bases at J, with 18 bases in the middle. Germline CDR1 LNHNV, CDR2 YYDKDF (reference sequence). CDR3 loop: CATSRRGTSARGYTF. The CDR3 nucleotides read TGTGCCACCAGCAGACGAGGGACATCTGCTAGGGGCTACACCTTC.

The chain employs TRBV9 and TRBJ2-3; 10 bases match TRBD2. Germline CDR1 and CDR2: SGDLS and YYNGEE. V gave up 4 bases and J gave up 1 base; unmatched junction bases: 3. This CDR3 region has 15 residues. The CDR3 nucleotides read TGTGCCAGCAGCCCTAGCGGGGGCCGCACAGATACGCAGTATTTT. Translation: CASSPSGGRTDTQYF.

The chain is built from TRBV5-1 and TRBJ2-1, with D unclear. V lost 2 bases to trimming and J lost 2 bases, with 11 bases between them. This CDR3 region has 15 residues. CDR1 and CDR2 from the germline V gene are SGHRS and YFSETQ. The CDR3 here is CASSLDGEAYNEQFF. The CDR3 DNA sequence: TGCGCCAGCAGCTTAGATGGGGAAGCCTACAATGAGCAGTTCTTC.

This clonotype was seen a handful of times. The junction does not match germline at one end; this may be a read error. This chain uses TRBV14 with TRBJ2-1; TRBD2 matches 7 bases. Germline loops: CDR1 SGHDN, CDR2 FVKESK. CDR3 size: 15 residues. The CDR3 sequence: CASSRTGLLNNKQFF. The CDR3 nucleotides are TGTGCCAGCAGCCGGACGGGACTACTCAACAATAAGCAGTTCTTC.

The chain recombines TRBV7-9 with TRBJ1-6; D call uncertain. This CDR3 comprises 13 residues. The germline gives CDR1 SEHNR, CDR2 FQNEAQ (reference sequence). CDR3 in DNA: TGTGCAGCCCGTGGCAGTTATAATTCACCCCTCCACTTT. This codes for CAARGSYNSPLHF.

This chain links TRBV7-8 with TRBJ1-1, with D maybe TRBD1 (6 bases). Germline V gene data show CDR1 as SGHVS and CDR2 as FQNEAQ. CDR3 length: 18 residues. The germline V and J ends were trimmed by 5 bases and 1 base, with 23 bases remaining between them. CDR3 nucleotides: TGTGCCAGCAGCCCAGGACGGGGGGGGCACTACCCGAACACTGAAGCTTTCTTT. This codes for CASSPGRGGHYPNTEAFF.

The rearrangement joins TRBV28 to TRBJ2-6, with 7 nucleotides matching TRBD1. The CDR3 totals 18 residues. Per the germline V gene, CDR1 is MDHEN and CDR2 is SYDVKM. The junction had 7 bases not matched to a gene; V was cut back by 2 bases and J by 0 bases. The DNA for the CDR3 is TGTGCCAGCAGTTTACCGGGACAGCAGAGCTCTGGGGCCAACGTCCTGACTTTC. It specifies CASSLPGQQSSGANVLTF.

The rearrangement joins TRBV24-1 to TRBJ2-7; TRBD2 matches 11 bases. TRBJ2-5 matches the DNA end more closely, so the J call is doubtful. This CDR3 has 16 amino acids. The germline gives CDR1 KGHDR, CDR2 SFDVKD. CDR3: CATSDRSGGALETQYF. CDR3 DNA: TGTGCCACCAGTGACCGTAGCGGGGGGGCCCTGGAGACCCAGTACTTC.

The V and J genes are TRBV20-1 and TRBJ2-5, with a weak D call TRBD1 (5 bases). TRBJ2-7 explains the end of the DNA better; the J call may be wrong. The CDR3 covers 14 residues. Per the germline V gene, CDR1 is DFQATT and CDR2 is SNEGSKA (reference sequence). CDR3 nucleotide sequence: TGCAGTGCTAGCGACCCAGAAGAAGGGGACGAGCAGTACTTC. Translation: CSASDPEEGDEQYF.

The rearrangement joins TRBV12-3 or TRBV12-4 to TRBJ2-5; perhaps TRBD2 as D (6 bases). With 6 bases removed from V and 2 bases from J, the gap between germline ends came to 19 bases. CDR3 length equals 16 residues. The CDR3 region is CASSTSARLVQETQYF. The CDR3 DNA sequence: TGTGCCAGCAGCACCTCTGCTCGACTAGTTCAAGAGACCCAGTACTTC.

V gene TRBV29-1 combines with J gene TRBJ2-7; D might be TRBD2 (6 bases). V lost 4 bases and J lost 3, with 16 bases in between. Germline V lookup: CDR1 SQVTM, CDR2 ANQGSEA. The CDR3 is made up of 14 amino acids. CDR3 sequence (DNA): TGCAGCGTTGGGAGGTCGGGGGTAAACTACGAGCAGTACTTC. Protein product: CSVGRSGVNYEQYF.

CDR3 DNA: TGTGCCAGCAGCCAAGAAGGAGGGCCGGGGGAGACCCAGTACTTC. Its protein product is CASSQEGGPGETQYF. This rearrangement joins TRBV3-1 to TRBJ2-5, with D perhaps TRBD2 (6 bases). The V and J ends lost 0 bases and 5 bases respectively, with 13 bases between them. The CDR3 loop spans 15 amino acids. The germline V gene has CDR1 LGHDT and CDR2 YNNKEL (reference sequence).

This clonotype was seen more than once but under ten times. CDR3 bases: TGCAGCGTTGTAGCCGGGAATGGCTACACCTTC. Its protein is CSVVAGNGYTF. The chain recombines TRBV29-1 with TRBJ1-2; D not certain. The CDR3 is 11 residues long. The V and J ends lost 4 bases and 6 bases respectively, with 9 bases between them. Looked up from germline, CDR1 is SQVTM and CDR2 is ANQGSEA.

This rearrangement joins TRBV29-1 to TRBJ2-2; D perhaps matches TRBD2 (6 bases). This CDR3 has 13 amino acids. With 4 bases removed from V and 3 bases from J, the gap between germline ends came to 9 bases. Germline assignment: CDR1 SQVTM and CDR2 ANQGSEA. The CDR3 DNA sequence: TGCAGCGTTGCCAGGGAGGACACCGGGGAGCTGTTTTTT. Translating gives CSVAREDTGELFF.

The J gene is TRBJ1-1, the V gene TRBV6-6; D not certain. Trimming shortened V by 5 bases and J by 1 base, and 8 bases separated the two germline ends. The CDR3 is made up of 13 amino acids. Germline V gene sequence: CDR1 MNHNY, CDR2 SVGAGI (reference sequence). CDR3 in amino acids: CASSETPNTEAFF. For the CDR3, the DNA is TGTGCCAGCAGTGAGACTCCGAACACTGAAGCTTTCTTT.

This chain joins TRBV4-2 and TRBJ2-4; D not resolved. The J call may be wrong; the DNA end is better matched by TRBJ2-7. Germline-derived CDR1 and CDR2 are LGHNA and YNFKEQ. The CDR3 has 14 amino acids. In DNA, the CDR3 is TGTGCCAGCAGCCAAGCTTGGGACTCCTACGAGCAGTACTTC. It codes for CASSQAWDSYEQYF.

Here the CDR3 DNA reads TGTGCCAGCAGCCCGGGACAGGTGGGAGACAATGAGCAGTTCTTC. Amino acid sequence: CASSPGQVGDNEQFF. The chain carries TRBV12-3 or TRBV12-4 and TRBJ2-1; 8 bases agree with TRBD1. This CDR3 is 15 amino acids long. Germline trimming cut 6 bases from V and 5 bases from J; bases unmatched to any gene: 9.

This clonotype was observed a few times. The rearrangement uses TRBV5-1 and TRBJ2-7, with 7 positions matching TRBD1. Germline assignment: CDR1 SGHRS and CDR2 YFSETQ. The CDR3 runs to 16 residues. J was trimmed by 3 bases and V by 1 base; bases with no gene match: 10. CDR3 in amino acids: CASSLPTGSGSYEQYF. In nucleotides, the CDR3 is TGCGCCAGCAGCTTGCCGACAGGGTCGGGTAGCTACGAGCAGTACTTC.

V and J are TRBV18 and TRBJ2-2; 9 nucleotides match TRBD1. The CDR3 sequence is 17 residues long. The trim removed 5 bases at V and 7 bases at J, leaving 14 bases unmatched. Germline V CDR1 and CDR2: KGHSH, LQKENI. CDR3 nucleotide sequence: TGTGCCAGCTCAACGGTTTCCGGGACAGGGCCTTTCGGGGAGCTGTTTTTT. Protein product: CASSTVSGTGPFGELFF. Supplemented by reference TRBV18 and TRBJ2-2, the full variable domain reads NAGVMQNPRHLVRRRGQEARLRCSPMKGHSHVYWYRQLPEEGLKFMVYLQKENIIDESGMPKERFSAEFPKEGPSILRIQQVVRGDSAAYFCASSTVSGTGPFGELFFGEGSRLTVL.

This clonotype appeared a few times. The chain employs TRBV5-6 and TRBJ2-4; D gene unclear. Trimming took off 0 bases at V and 7 bases at J, with 11 bases between the two ends. The CDR3 extends over 14 amino acids. Germline V gene data show CDR1 as SGHDT and CDR2 as YYEEEE. The CDR3 loop reads CASSLGGLGNIQYF. The CDR3 DNA sequence: TGTGCCAGCAGCTTGGGAGGCCTGGGGAACATTCAGTACTTC.